One sample yielded the 15 T cell receptor beta chains listed below, sequenced in a study of HIV-infected patients and healthy controls. From the 5' RACE reads, TCRdb called clonotypes with MiXCR, one entry per CDR3 protein. The data show about 67,000 distinct CDR3 sequences, 16% seen once. The sample was CD4+ T cells from blood. The receptors were sampled from a human donor in good health.

This clonotype was picked up a small number of times. The J gene is TRBJ1-3, the V gene TRBV7-2; D is possibly TRBD1 (5 bases). From germline, CDR1 is SGHTA and CDR2 FQGNSA. This CDR3 has 15 amino acids. Trimming shortened V by 9 bases and J by 2 bases, and 17 bases separated the two germline ends. The CDR3 nucleotides are TGTGCCAGTAGTGATGCGGGGGGAGCTGGAAACACCATATATTTT. It encodes CASSDAGGAGNTIYF.

This clonotype has at least ten counts. The chain combines TRBV6-2 or TRBV6-3 with TRBJ2-2, with TRBD1 identical over 8 bases. Trimming removed 7 bases from V and 6 bases from J; junction bases left unmatched: 7. Germline V gene data show CDR1 as MNHEY and CDR2 as SVGEGT. CDR3 length: 14 amino acids. The CDR3 nucleotides are TGTGCCAGCAACGACAGGGGCGGGTCCGGGGAGCTGTTTTTT. Encoded protein: CASNDRGGSGELFF.

In this sample, this clonotype turned up many times. V and J are TRBV7-9 and TRBJ1-3; no firm D call. The V gene's germline CDR1 is SEHNR and CDR2 FQNEAQ (reference sequence). The CDR3 length is 14 residues. V lost 2 bases and J 0 bases, leaving 5 bases between the germline ends. In nucleotides, the CDR3 is TGTGCCAGCAGCTTAAGAGCCTCTGGAAACACCATATATTTT. The encoded protein is CASSLRASGNTIYF.

This clonotype turned up a few times. The chain is built from TRBV12-3 or TRBV12-4 and TRBJ1-2; D is undetermined. CDR3 size: 12 residues. Trimming took off 3 bases at V and 2 bases at J, with 4 bases between the two ends. The CDR3 DNA reads TGTGCCAGCAGTTTGCAGAACTATGGCTACACCTTC. Translated, it gives CASSLQNYGYTF.

This clonotype was observed at least ten times. The chain couples TRBV7-9 to TRBJ1-1; tentative D call: TRBD1 (6 bases). V was pared by 0 bases and J by 1 base, with 9 bases between. Germline CDR1 is SEHNR and CDR2 is FQNEAQ (reference sequence). This CDR3 has 15 amino acids. The CDR3 DNA is TGTGCCAGCAGCTTAGCGGGGGGGCGGAACACTGAAGCTTTCTTT. This encodes CASSLAGGRNTEAFF. The entire variable domain, with the rest obtained from reference TRBV7-9 and TRBJ1-1, is as follows: DTGVSQNPRHKITKRGQNVTFRCDPISEHNRLYWYRQTLGQGPEFLTYFQNEAQLEKSRLLSDRFSAERPKGSFSTLEIQRTEQGDSAMYLCASSLAGGRNTEAFFGQGTRLTVV.

This clonotype was counted ten times or more. The rearrangement uses TRBV12-3 or TRBV12-4 and TRBJ2-5; 11 nucleotides match TRBD2. J lost 6 bases, V lost 6 bases, and 3 bases had no gene match. The CDR3 is made up of 13 amino acids. DNA of the CDR3: TGTGCCAGCAGCCTAGCGGGGGGCCAGACCCAGTACTTC. Protein sequence: CASSLAGGQTQYF.

The chain has TRBV27 and TRBJ2-1; D gene unclear. CDR1 is MNHEY, CDR2 SMNVEV, per germline (reference sequence). This CDR3 has 14 amino acids. V shed 3 bases and J shed 6 bases, with 12 bases lying between them. As DNA, the CDR3 is TGTGCCAGCAGTTTCTATGGCGGCGGCAATGAGCAGTTCTTC. Amino acid sequence: CASSFYGGGNEQFF.

On this clonotype: A read error may explain this, as a much larger clone is one base away. The chain is built from TRBV2 and TRBJ1-5, with D maybe TRBD1 (6 bases). The germline V gene encodes CDR1 SNHLY and CDR2 FYNNEI. The CDR3 extends over 14 amino acids. CDR3 DNA: TGTACCAGCAGTGAGGAGGGGGGCAATCAGCCCCAGCATTTT. Translation: CTSSEEGGNQPQHF.

This clonotype has at least ten counts. The chain carries TRBV14 and TRBJ2-3; D might be TRBD2 (6 bases). Deletions cut 1 base from V and 8 bases from J, with 16 bases between. The length of the CDR3 is 15 residues. Germline V CDR1 and CDR2: SGHDN, FVKESK. The CDR3 bases are TGTGCCAGCAGCCAAGGAAGTCGGCCCGGGAGTACGCAGTATTTT. As protein: CASSQGSRPGSTQYF.

This clonotype showed up just a few times. The rearrangement joins TRBV5-6 to TRBJ1-4; the match to TRBD1 covers 9 bases. Germline V gene sequence: CDR1 SGHDT, CDR2 YYEEEE. The CDR3 sequence is 13 residues long. V dropped 2 bases and J dropped 11; count of bases not matched to a gene: 4. CDR3 region: CASSFTGGYKLFF. The CDR3 nucleotides read TGTGCCAGCAGCTTTACAGGGGGCTACAAACTGTTTTTT.

This clonotype was counted a few times. The chain joins TRBV2 to TRBJ1-6, with D possibly matching TRBD1 (6 bases). This CDR3 has 15 residues. Germline V CDR1 and CDR2: SNHLY, FYNNEI. V lost 7 bases and J lost 7, with 17 bases in between. Here the CDR3 reads CASIGRSGVNSPLHF. CDR3 bases: TGTGCCAGCATAGGTCGATCAGGGGTCAATTCACCCCTCCACTTT.

This clonotype was seen repeatedly, ten times or more. V usage is TRBV3-1 and J usage is TRBJ2-1; D might be TRBD1 (6 bases). This CDR3 contains 16 residues. The V and J ends lost 0 bases and 9 bases respectively, with 18 bases between them. Germline V CDR1 and CDR2: LGHDT, YNNKEL (reference sequence). The CDR3 is CASSQDPGGGQSEQFF. In nucleotides, the CDR3 is TGTGCCAGCAGCCAAGATCCCGGTGGGGGCCAGAGTGAGCAGTTCTTC.

With regard to this clonotype: An end of the junction does not agree with germline; a read error may underlie this. V is TRBV19 and J is TRBJ1-1; D call uncertain. The germline V gene encodes CDR1 LNHDA and CDR2 SQIVND (reference sequence). The length of the CDR3 is 13 residues. The CDR3, as DNA: TGTGGCAGTAGTATAGCGACCTACACTGAAGCTTTCTTT. It specifies CGSSIATYTEAFF.

The chain recombines TRBV2 with TRBJ2-1; no definite D call. The V gene lost 2 bases and the J gene lost 6 bases, with 8 bases spanning the gap. CDR3 length: 13 amino acids. CDR1 SNHLY and CDR2 FYNNEI come from the germline V gene. CDR3: CASSEFLFNEQFF. The CDR3 DNA reads TGTGCCAGCAGTGAATTTCTTTTCAATGAGCAGTTCTTC.

V is TRBV7-2 and J is TRBJ1-1; D possibly corresponds to TRBD1 (5 bases). Germline V lookup: CDR1 SGHTA, CDR2 FQGNSA. This CDR3 is built from 16 residues. Trimming shortened V by 1 base and J by 0 bases, and 12 bases separated the two germline ends. CDR3 DNA: TGTGCCAGCAGCTTAGGGGGGGGTAGGTTGAACACTGAAGCTTTCTTT. This codes for CASSLGGGRLNTEAFF.